What follows is one T cell receptor (beta chain) and its context. This sample is drawn from a study of T cell changes during pregnancy in multiple sclerosis. TCRdb keeps only in-frame clones here, not all; method: immunoSEQ multiplex PCR. The sample contains tens of thousands of clones, about 92% of which appear only once. J was trimmed by 5 bases and V by 1 base; bases with no gene match: 17. The CDR3 loop spans 20 amino acids. The germline V gene encodes CDR1 SGHRS and CDR2 YFSETQ. The chain joins TRBV5-1 to TRBJ2-2; 10 bases map to TRBD2. This receptor was identified in a female donor in good health, enrolled as a control in a pregnancy study. This specimen consisted of peripheral blood, obtained in the first trimester of pregnancy. The DNA of the CDR3 is TGCGCCAGCAGCTTGTTCCTAGCGGGAGAGGTTGGGTTAAAGACCGGGGAGCTGTTTTTT. It encodes CASSLFLAGEVGLKTGELFF.